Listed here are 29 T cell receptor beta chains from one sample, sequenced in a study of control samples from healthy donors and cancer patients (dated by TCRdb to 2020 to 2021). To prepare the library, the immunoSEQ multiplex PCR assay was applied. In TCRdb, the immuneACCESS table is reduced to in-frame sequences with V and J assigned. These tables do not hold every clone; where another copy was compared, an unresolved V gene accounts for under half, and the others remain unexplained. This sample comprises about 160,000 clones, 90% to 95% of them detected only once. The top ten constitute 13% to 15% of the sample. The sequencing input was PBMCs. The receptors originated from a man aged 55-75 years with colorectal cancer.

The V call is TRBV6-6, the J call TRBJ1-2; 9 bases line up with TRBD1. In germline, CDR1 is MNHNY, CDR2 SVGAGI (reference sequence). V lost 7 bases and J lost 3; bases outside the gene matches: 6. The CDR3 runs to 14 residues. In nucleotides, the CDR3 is TGTGCCAGCACCGGGACAGGGTCGGACTATGGCTACACCTTC. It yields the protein CASTGTGSDYGYTF.

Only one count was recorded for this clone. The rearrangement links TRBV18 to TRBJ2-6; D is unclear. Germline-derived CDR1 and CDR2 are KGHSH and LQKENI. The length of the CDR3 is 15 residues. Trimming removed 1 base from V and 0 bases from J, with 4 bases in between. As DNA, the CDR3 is TGTGCCAGCTCACCACGCAACTCTGGGGCCAACGTCCTGACTTTC. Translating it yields CASSPRNSGANVLTF.

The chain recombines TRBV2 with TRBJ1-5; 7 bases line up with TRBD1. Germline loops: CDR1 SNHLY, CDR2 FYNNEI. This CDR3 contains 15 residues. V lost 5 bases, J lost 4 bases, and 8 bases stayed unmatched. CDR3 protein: CASSKSGTENQPQHF. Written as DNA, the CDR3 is TGTGCCAGCAGTAAATCCGGGACAGAGAATCAGCCCCAGCATTTT.

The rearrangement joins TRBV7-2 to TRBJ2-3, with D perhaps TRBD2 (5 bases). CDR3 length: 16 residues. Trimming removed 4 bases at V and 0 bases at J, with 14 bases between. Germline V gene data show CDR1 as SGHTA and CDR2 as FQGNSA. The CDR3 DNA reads TGTGCCAGCAGCTCCGTCGGGGATGGGAGCACAGATACGCAGTATTTT. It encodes CASSSVGDGSTDTQYF.

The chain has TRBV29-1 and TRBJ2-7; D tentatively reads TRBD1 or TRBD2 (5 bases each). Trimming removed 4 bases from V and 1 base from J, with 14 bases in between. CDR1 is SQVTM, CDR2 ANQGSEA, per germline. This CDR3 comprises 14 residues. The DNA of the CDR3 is TGCAGCGTTGCGTGGGGGTTGTTATCCTACGAGCAGTACTTC. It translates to CSVAWGLLSYEQYF.

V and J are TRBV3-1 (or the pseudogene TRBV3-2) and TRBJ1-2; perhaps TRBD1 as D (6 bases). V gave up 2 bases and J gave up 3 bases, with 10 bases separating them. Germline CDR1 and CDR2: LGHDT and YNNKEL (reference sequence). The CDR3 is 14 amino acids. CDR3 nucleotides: TGTGCCAGCAGCCAAAGGGGGACTCACTATGGCTACACCTTC. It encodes CASSQRGTHYGYTF.

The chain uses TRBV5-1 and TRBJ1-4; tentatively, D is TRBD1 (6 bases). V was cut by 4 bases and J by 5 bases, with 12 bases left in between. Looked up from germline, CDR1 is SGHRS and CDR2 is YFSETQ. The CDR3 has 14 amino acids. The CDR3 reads CASSAGQVNEKLFF. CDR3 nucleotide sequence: TGCGCCAGCAGCGCGGGACAAGTAAATGAAAAACTGTTTTTT.

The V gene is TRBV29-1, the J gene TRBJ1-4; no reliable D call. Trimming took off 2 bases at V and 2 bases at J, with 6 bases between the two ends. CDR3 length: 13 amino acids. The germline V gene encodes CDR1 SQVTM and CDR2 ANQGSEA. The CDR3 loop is CSVEPGTNEKLFF. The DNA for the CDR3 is TGCAGCGTTGAACCGGGGACTAATGAAAAACTGTTTTTT.

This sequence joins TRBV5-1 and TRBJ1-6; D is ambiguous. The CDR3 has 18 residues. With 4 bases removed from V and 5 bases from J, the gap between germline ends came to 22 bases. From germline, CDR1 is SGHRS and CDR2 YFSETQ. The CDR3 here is CASSVRSVTNPNNSPLHF. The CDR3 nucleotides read TGCGCCAGCAGCGTACGTTCGGTCACCAATCCTAATAATTCACCCCTCCACTTT. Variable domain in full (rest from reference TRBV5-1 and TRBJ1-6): KAGVTQTPRYLIKTRGQQVTLSCSPISGHRSVSWYQQTPGQGLQFLFEYFSETQRNKGNFPGRFSGRQFSNSRSEMNVSTLELGDSALYLCASSVRSVTNPNNSPLHFGNGTRLTVT.

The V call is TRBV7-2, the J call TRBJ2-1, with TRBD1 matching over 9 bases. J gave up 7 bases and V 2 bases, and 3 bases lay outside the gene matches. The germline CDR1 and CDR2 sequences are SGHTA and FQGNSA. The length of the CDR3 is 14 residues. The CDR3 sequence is CASSLRTGVNEQFF. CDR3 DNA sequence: TGTGCCAGCAGCTTAAGGACAGGGGTGAATGAGCAGTTCTTC.

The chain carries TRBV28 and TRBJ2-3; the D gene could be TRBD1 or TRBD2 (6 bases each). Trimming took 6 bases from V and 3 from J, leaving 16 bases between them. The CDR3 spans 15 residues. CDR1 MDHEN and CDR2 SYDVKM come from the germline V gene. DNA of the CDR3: TGTGCCAGCAGCCCTGGGGGCGGGACTACAGATACGCAGTATTTT. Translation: CASSPGGGTTDTQYF.

The CDR3 DNA sequence: TGTGCCAGCAGCTCCAGGACAAGCAAAATCGCCTACAATGAGCAGTTCTTC. Translation gives CASSSRTSKIAYNEQFF. This sequence joins TRBV7-9 and TRBJ2-1; a possible D gene is TRBD1 (5 bases). This CDR3 has 17 residues. Germline V CDR1 and CDR2: SEHNR, FQNEAQ (reference sequence). Trimming removed 4 bases at V and 2 bases at J, with 18 bases between.

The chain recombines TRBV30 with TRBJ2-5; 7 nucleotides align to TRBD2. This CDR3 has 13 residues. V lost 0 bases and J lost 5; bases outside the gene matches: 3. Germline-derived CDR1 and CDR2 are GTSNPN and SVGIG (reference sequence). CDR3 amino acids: CAWSVRGGETQYF. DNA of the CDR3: TGTGCCTGGAGTGTACGGGGAGGGGAGACCCAGTACTTC.

DNA for the CDR3: TGTGCCAGCAGCTTGGTATTTGGGGGGGCCACAGATACGCAGTATTTT. Translating it yields CASSLVFGGATDTQYF. The rearrangement joins TRBV7-7 to TRBJ2-3, with D possibly being TRBD2 (7 bases). CDR1 SSHAT and CDR2 FNYEAQ come from the germline V gene (reference sequence). With 3 bases removed from V and 2 bases from J, the gap between germline ends came to 15 bases. This CDR3 has 16 residues.

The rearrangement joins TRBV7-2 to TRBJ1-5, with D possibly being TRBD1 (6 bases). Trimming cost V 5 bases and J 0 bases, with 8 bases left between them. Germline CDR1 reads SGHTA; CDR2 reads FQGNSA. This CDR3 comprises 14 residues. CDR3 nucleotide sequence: TGTGCCAGCAGCACAGGGTATAGCAATCAGCCCCAGCATTTT. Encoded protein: CASSTGYSNQPQHF.

The CDR3 loop reads CASSLVGPYSNQPQHF. The CDR3 bases are TGCGCCAGCAGCTTGGTGGGCCCTTATAGCAATCAGCCCCAGCATTTT. The chain carries TRBV5-1 and TRBJ1-5, with D unresolved. Germline V gives CDR1 SGHRS, CDR2 YFSETQ. V lost 0 bases, J lost 0 bases, and 10 bases lay in between. There are 16 residues in the CDR3.

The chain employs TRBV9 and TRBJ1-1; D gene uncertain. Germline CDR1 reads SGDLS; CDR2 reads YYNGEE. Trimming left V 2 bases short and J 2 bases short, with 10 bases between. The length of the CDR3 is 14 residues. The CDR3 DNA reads TGTGCCAGCAGCGTGTTCGGGGATAACACTGAAGCTTTCTTT. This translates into CASSVFGDNTEAFF. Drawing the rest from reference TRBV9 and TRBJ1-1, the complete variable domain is DSGVTQTPKHLITATGQRVTLRCSPRSGDLSVYWYQQSLDQGLQFLIQYYNGEERAKGNILERFSAQQFPDLHSELNLSSLELGDSALYFCASSVFGDNTEAFFGQGTRLTVV.

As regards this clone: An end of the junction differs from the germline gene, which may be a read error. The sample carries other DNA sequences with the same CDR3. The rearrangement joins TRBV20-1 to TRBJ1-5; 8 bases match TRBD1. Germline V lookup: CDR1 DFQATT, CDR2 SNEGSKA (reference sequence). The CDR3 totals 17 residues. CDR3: CSASLGTGLYSNQPQHF. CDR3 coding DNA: TGCAGTGCTAGTCTAGGGACAGGACTTTATAGCAATCAGCCTCAGCATTTT.

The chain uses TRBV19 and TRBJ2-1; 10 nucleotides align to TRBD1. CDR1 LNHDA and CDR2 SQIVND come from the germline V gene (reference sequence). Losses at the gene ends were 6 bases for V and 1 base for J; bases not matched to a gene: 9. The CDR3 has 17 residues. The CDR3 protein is CASSPTGGKSSYNEQFF. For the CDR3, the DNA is TGTGCCAGTAGCCCGACAGGGGGCAAGAGTTCCTACAATGAGCAGTTCTTC.

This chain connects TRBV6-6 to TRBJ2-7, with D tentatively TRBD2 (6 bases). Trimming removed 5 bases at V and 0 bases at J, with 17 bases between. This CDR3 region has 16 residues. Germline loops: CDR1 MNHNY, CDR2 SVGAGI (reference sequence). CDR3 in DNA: TGTGCCAGCAGTCCCAAACTAGCCACTACCTCCTACGAGCAGTACTTC. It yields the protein CASSPKLATTSYEQYF.

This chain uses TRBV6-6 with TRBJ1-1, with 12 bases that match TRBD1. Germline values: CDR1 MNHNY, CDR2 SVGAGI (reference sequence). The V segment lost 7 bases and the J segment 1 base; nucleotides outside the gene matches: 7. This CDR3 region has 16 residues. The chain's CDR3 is CASTWDRGRGNTEAFF. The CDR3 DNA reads TGTGCCAGCACTTGGGACAGGGGGCGCGGGAACACTGAAGCTTTCTTT.

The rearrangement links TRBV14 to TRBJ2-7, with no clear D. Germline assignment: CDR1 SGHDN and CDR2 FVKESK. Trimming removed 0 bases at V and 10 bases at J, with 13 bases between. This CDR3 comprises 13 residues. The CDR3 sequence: CASSQEAEHIQYF. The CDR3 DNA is TGTGCCAGCAGCCAAGAGGCGGAGCACATCCAGTACTTC.

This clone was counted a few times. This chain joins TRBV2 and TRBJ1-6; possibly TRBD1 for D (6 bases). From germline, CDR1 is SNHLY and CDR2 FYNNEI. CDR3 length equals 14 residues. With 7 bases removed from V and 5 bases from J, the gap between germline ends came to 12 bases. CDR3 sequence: CASTDQGNNSPLHF. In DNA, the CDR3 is TGTGCCAGCACCGATCAGGGGAATAATTCACCCCTCCACTTT.

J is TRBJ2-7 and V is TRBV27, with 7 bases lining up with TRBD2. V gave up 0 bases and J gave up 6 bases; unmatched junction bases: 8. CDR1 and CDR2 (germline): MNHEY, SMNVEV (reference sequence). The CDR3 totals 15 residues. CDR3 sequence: CASSLSGGAGAEQYF. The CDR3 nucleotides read TGTGCCAGCAGTTTATCGGGAGGGGCCGGCGCCGAGCAGTACTTC.

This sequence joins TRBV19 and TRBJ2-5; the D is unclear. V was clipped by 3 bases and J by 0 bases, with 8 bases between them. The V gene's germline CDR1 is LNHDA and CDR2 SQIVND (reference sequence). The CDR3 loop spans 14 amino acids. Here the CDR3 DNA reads TGTGCCAGTAGTATTAACACATACCAAGAGACCCAGTACTTC. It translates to CASSINTYQETQYF.

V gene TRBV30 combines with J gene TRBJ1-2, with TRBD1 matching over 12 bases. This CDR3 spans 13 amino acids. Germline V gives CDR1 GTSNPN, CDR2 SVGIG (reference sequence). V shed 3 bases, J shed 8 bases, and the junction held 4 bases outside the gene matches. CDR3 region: CAWRGQGASGYTF. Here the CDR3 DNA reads TGTGCCTGGAGGGGACAGGGGGCGTCAGGCTACACCTTC.

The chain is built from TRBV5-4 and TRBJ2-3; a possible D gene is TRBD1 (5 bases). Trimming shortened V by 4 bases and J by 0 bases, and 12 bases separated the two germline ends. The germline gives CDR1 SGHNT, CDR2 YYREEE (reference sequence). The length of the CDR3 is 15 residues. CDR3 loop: CASSRLGVSTDTQYF. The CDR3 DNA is TGTGCCAGCAGCCGGCTAGGGGTTAGCACAGATACGCAGTATTTT.

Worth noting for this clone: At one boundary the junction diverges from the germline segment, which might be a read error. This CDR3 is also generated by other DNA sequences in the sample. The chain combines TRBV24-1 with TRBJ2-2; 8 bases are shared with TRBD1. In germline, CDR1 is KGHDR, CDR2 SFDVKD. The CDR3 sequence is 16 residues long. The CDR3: CATSDLRTGNAGELFF. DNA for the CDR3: TGTGCCACCAGTGATTTACGGACAGGGAACGCCGGGGAGCTGTTTTTT.

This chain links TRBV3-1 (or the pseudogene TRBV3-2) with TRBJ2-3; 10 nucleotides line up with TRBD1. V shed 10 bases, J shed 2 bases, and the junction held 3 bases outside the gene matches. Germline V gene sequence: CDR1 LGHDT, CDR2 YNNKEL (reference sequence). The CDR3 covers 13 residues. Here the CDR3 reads CATGTGVTDTQYF. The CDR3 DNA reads TGTGCCACCGGGACAGGGGTCACAGATACGCAGTATTTT.